This T cell receptor beta chain was sequenced during a study of CD8 T cells in Susac syndrome. Between the trimmed V and J ends, which lost 0 bases and 5 bases, there was a span of 19 bases. Germline assignment: CDR1 LNHNV and CDR2 YYDKDF (reference sequence). This CDR3 is 17 amino acids long. Reverse transcription of roughly 0.45 to 1 ug RNA used random hexamers. Amplification of TCR beta CDR3 spanned 54 Vbeta and 13 Jbeta via immunoSEQ multiplex PCR. Each CDR3 protein gets one entry after TCRdb re-called the immunoSEQ multiplex PCR reads with MiXCR. This table holds 150,000 to 200,000 distinct CDR3 sequences, less than 95% found once.

This TCR was recovered from a human donor with multiple sclerosis. The chain has TRBV15 and TRBJ1-1; maybe TRBD1 (6 bases). Source material: CD4+ T cells from PBMCs. CDR3 sequence (DNA): TGTGCCACCAGCAGAGATCGCGCGACAGGTCTCCATACTGAAGCTTTCTTT. Encoded protein: CATSRDRATGLHTEAFF.